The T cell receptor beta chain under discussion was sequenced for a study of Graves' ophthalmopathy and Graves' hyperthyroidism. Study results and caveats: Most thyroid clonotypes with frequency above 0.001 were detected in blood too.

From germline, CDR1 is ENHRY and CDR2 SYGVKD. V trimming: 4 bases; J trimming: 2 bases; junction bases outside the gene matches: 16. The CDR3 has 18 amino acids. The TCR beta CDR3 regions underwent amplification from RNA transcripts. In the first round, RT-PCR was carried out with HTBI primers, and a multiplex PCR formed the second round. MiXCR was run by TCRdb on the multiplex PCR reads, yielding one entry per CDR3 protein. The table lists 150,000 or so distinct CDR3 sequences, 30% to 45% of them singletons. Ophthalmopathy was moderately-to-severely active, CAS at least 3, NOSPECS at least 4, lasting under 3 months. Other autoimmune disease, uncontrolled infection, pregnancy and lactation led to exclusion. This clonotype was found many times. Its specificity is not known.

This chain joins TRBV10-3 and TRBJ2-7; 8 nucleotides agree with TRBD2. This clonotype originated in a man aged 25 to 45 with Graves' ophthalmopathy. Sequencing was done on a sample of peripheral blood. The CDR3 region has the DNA TGTGCCATCAGTGCGAGTATAATAGCGGGATGGTACGCCTACGAGCAGTACTTC. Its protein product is CAISASIIAGWYAYEQYF.